One sample yielded the 21 T cell receptor beta chains listed below, sequenced in a study of shared clonotypes between healthy human individuals. Clones were read by immunoSEQ multiplex PCR, and TCRdb kept only the in-frame ones, dropping some. This sample yields around 88,000 clones, of which 60% to 70% are seen a single time; 45% to 55% belongs to the top ten. The sequenced sample was memory CD8+ T cells sorted from blood. Subset: CD45RO+ cells pooled with CCR7-negative TemRA cells. These receptors were obtained from a man in his thirties or forties in good health.

The gene calls are TRBV5-1 and TRBJ2-7; D gene unclear. Germline lookup yields CDR1 SGHRS and CDR2 YFSETQ. This CDR3 comprises 13 residues. V was shortened by 7 bases and J by 6 bases, with 17 bases between the two germline ends. The DNA for the CDR3 is TGCGCCAGCGGGCCGGCAGCCCTCGGCGAGCAGTACTTC. Protein: CASGPAALGEQYF.

The rearrangement joins TRBV6-6 to TRBJ2-7; D may be TRBD2 (6 bases). CDR3 length: 12 amino acids. V shed 10 bases and J shed 0 bases, with 10 bases lying between them. Germline assignment: CDR1 MNHNY and CDR2 SVGAGI (reference sequence). This CDR3 is CAIRTNSYEQYF. As DNA, the CDR3 is TGTGCCATCCGGACTAACTCCTACGAGCAGTACTTC.

The table lists this clone with many counts. The rearrangement uses TRBV27 and TRBJ2-2, with D maybe TRBD1 (6 bases). Trimming took off 6 bases at V and 6 bases at J, with 20 bases between the two ends. The germline V gene has CDR1 MNHEY and CDR2 SMNVEV (reference sequence). The CDR3 has 16 amino acids. The CDR3 DNA reads as TGTGCCAGCAGCATTATTACCCATACAGGGTCCGGGGAGCTGTTTTTT. It yields the protein CASSIITHTGSGELFF.

J is TRBJ2-2 and V is TRBV11-2; D not certain. The CDR3 has 12 residues. V gave up 6 bases and J gave up 4 bases, with 6 bases separating them. Germline loops: CDR1 SGHAT, CDR2 FQNNGV. In DNA, the CDR3 is TGTGCCAGCAGTATAGGCACCGGGGAGCTGTTTTTT. Translated, it gives CASSIGTGELFF.

V gene TRBV13 combines with J gene TRBJ2-1; 9 nucleotides line up with TRBD1. Trimming took 4 bases from V and 8 from J; bases not matched to a gene: 9. CDR3 length: 15 amino acids. Germline V gene data show CDR1 as PRHDT and CDR2 as FYEKMQ (reference sequence). The CDR3 loop reads CASSYSGTGLDEQFF. CDR3 DNA sequence: TGTGCCAGCAGCTATTCCGGGACAGGGTTGGATGAGCAGTTCTTC.

V is TRBV7-8 and J is TRBJ1-1; the match to TRBD1 covers 8 bases. J was trimmed by 3 bases and V by 5 bases; bases with no gene match: 8. This CDR3 is built from 15 residues. Germline values: CDR1 SGHVS, CDR2 FQNEAQ. The CDR3 DNA is TGTGCCAGCAGCCTACAAGGGACAGGCTACACTGAAGCTTTCTTT. Residues: CASSLQGTGYTEAFF. Variable domain in full (rest from reference TRBV7-8 and TRBJ1-1): GAGVSQSPRYKVAKRGQDVALRCDPISGHVSLFWYQQALGQGPEFLTYFQNEAQLDKSGLPSDRFFAERPEGSVSTLKIQRTQQEDSAVYLCASSLQGTGYTEAFFGQGTRLTVV.

V gene TRBV7-9 combines with J gene TRBJ1-1; a possible D gene is TRBD1 (5 bases). The CDR3 covers 13 residues. The V end was cut by 11 bases, the J end by 0 bases, with 13 bases between. The V gene's germline CDR1 is SEHNR and CDR2 FQNEAQ (reference sequence). CDR3 sequence (DNA): TGTGCCGGCCCGGGACGGTTGAACACTGAAGCTTTCTTT. Translation: CAGPGRLNTEAFF.

This clone was seen once. Other nucleotide sequences from this sample produce the same CDR3. The J gene is TRBJ1-1, the V gene TRBV29-1; D is unclear. Germline CDR1 SQVTM, CDR2 ANQGSEA. Trimming removed 6 bases from V and 1 base from J, with 9 bases in between. This CDR3 contains 12 residues. The DNA for the CDR3 is TGCAGCGTCCAGCCGGGGAACACTGAAGCTTTCTTT. Protein product: CSVQPGNTEAFF.

This clone occurred once. V and J are TRBV2 and TRBJ1-5; D is perhaps TRBD1 (5 bases). V was pared by 5 bases and J by 8 bases, with 16 bases between. Per germline, CDR1 SNHLY and CDR2 FYNNEI. The CDR3 loop spans 14 amino acids. The CDR3 nucleotides read TGTGCCAGCAGTTTAAGCGGGGGTGAGGAGCCCCAGCATTTT. Translation: CASSLSGGEEPQHF.

This chain connects TRBV9 to TRBJ2-3, with 12 bases aligning to TRBD2. Germline values: CDR1 SGDLS, CDR2 YYNGEE. Germline trimming cut 3 bases from V and 1 base from J; bases unmatched to any gene: 3. The CDR3 runs 16 residues. CDR3 nucleotides: TGTGCCAGCAGCGGGAGACTAGCGGGAGGCACAGATACGCAGTATTTT. This sequence encodes CASSGRLAGGTDTQYF.

The chain is built from TRBV28 and TRBJ2-7; either TRBD1 or TRBD2 may fit D (5 bases each). Trimming stripped 0 bases from V and 3 bases from J, with 9 bases between. The CDR3 has 14 residues. Germline CDR1 and CDR2: MDHEN and SYDVKM. The CDR3 loop reads CASSLWGRHYEQYF. In DNA, the CDR3 is TGTGCCAGCAGTTTATGGGGACGCCACTACGAGCAGTACTTC.

The chain is built from TRBV9 and TRBJ2-7, with unresolved D. V was cut by 0 bases and J by 0 bases, with 7 bases left in between. Germline V lookup: CDR1 SGDLS, CDR2 YYNGEE. The CDR3 is 14 residues long. This CDR3 is CASSVGPSSYEQYF. The CDR3 bases are TGTGCCAGCAGCGTAGGACCGAGCTCCTACGAGCAGTACTTC.

The chain is built from TRBV7-2 and TRBJ2-7; D may match TRBD1 or TRBD2 (5 bases each). Germline loops: CDR1 SGHTA, CDR2 FQGNSA. CDR3 length: 19 amino acids. V gave up 6 bases and J gave up 1 base, with 28 bases separating them. The CDR3 DNA sequence: TGTGCCAGCAGGGTAACCTCCGGGACGTCTCGCTCCTATTCCTACGAGCAGTACTTC. It translates to CASRVTSGTSRSYSYEQYF.

The J gene is TRBJ2-7, the V gene TRBV2; 7 bases are a match to TRBD1. Germline V gene lookup returns CDR1 SNHLY and CDR2 FYNNEI. The V and J ends lost 6 bases and 3 bases, in that order; junction bases with no gene match: 8. The CDR3 has 14 amino acids. The CDR3 bases are TGTGCCAGCAGGACCGGGACAGAGCTCTACGAGCAGTACTTC. Its translation is CASRTGTELYEQYF.

The chain joins TRBV11-2 to TRBJ2-1; 9 bases map to TRBD2. The CDR3 covers 16 residues. Per the germline V gene, CDR1 is SGHAT and CDR2 is FQNNGV. After removal of 7 bases from V and 9 bases from J, the junction contained 16 bases not matched to a gene. Here the CDR3 DNA reads TGTGCCAGCACCTATGGGGGCGGGAGGGCCATAAGTGAGCAGTTCTTC. Amino acid sequence: CASTYGGGRAISEQFF. The complete variable domain, with remaining parts taken from reference TRBV11-2 and TRBJ2-1, reads EAGVAQSPRYKIIEKRQSVAFWCNPISGHATLYWYQQILGQGPKLLIQFQNNGVVDDSQLPKDRFSAERLKGVDSTLKIQPAKLEDSAVYLCASTYGGGRAISEQFFGPGTRLTVL.

This clone was picked up one time. CDR3 nucleotide sequence: TGCGCCAGCTGTGGACAAGGATGTCACTATGGCTACACCTTC. This codes for CASCGQGCHYGYTF. This rearrangement joins TRBV5-1 to TRBJ1-2; a possible D gene is TRBD1 (5 bases). Germline CDR1 and CDR2: SGHRS and YFSETQ. This CDR3 is 14 amino acids long. The V end lost 7 bases, the J end lost 3 bases, and 16 bases lay between the germline ends.

The chain joins TRBV2 to TRBJ1-2; weak D call: TRBD1 (6 bases). The ends were cut back, 4 bases at V and 3 bases at J, with 15 bases in the middle. The length of the CDR3 is 15 residues. CDR1 is SNHLY, CDR2 FYNNEI, per germline. In DNA, the CDR3 is TGTGCCAGCAGTGGGGAGATGACAGGTTACTATGGCTACACCTTC. As protein: CASSGEMTGYYGYTF.

The V and J genes are TRBV5-1 and TRBJ2-1, with TRBD2 matching over 7 bases. Trimming cost V 1 base and J 8 bases; bases outside gene matches: 6. Germline V gene sequence: CDR1 SGHRS, CDR2 YFSETQ. The CDR3 has 14 amino acids. The CDR3, as DNA: TGCGCCAGCAGCTTGTATCAGCGGGAAGATGAGCAGTTCTTC. Its protein is CASSLYQREDEQFF.

This rearrangement joins TRBV25-1 to TRBJ2-7, with 10 nucleotides matching TRBD1. The CDR3 covers 13 residues. J gave up 3 bases and V 4 bases, and 0 bases lay outside the gene matches. The V gene's germline CDR1 is MGHDK and CDR2 SYGVNS. Here the CDR3 reads CASSGDRGYEQYF. In DNA, the CDR3 is TGTGCCAGCAGTGGGGACAGGGGCTACGAGCAGTACTTC.

V is TRBV10-3 and J is TRBJ2-5, with 14 bases aligning to TRBD2. Germline V gives CDR1 ENHRY, CDR2 SYGVKD. Losses at the gene ends were 5 bases for V and 4 bases for J; bases not matched to a gene: 12. CDR3 length equals 18 residues. CDR3 region: CAISPGLAGVEGRETQYF. CDR3 nucleotides: TGTGCCATCAGTCCGGGACTAGCGGGAGTAGAAGGGAGAGAGACCCAGTACTTC.

The sample holds many counts of this clone. The chain joins TRBV7-9 to TRBJ2-7; TRBD2 aligns across 10 bases. The CDR3 has 15 residues. The ends lost 8 bases at V and 5 bases at J; junction bases unmatched: 12. CDR1 is SEHNR, CDR2 FQNEAQ, per germline (reference sequence). The DNA of the CDR3 is TGTGCCAGCGGCCCAGCGGGAGGGACGGGGGACGAGCAGTACTTC. It translates to CASGPAGGTGDEQYF. The whole variable domain, filled in from reference TRBV7-9 and TRBJ2-7, reads DTGVSQNPRHKITKRGQNVTFRCDPISEHNRLYWYRQTLGQGPEFLTYFQNEAQLEKSRLLSDRFSAERPKGSFSTLEIQRTEQGDSAMYLCASGPAGGTGDEQYFGPGTRLTVT.